The present T cell receptor (beta chain) was sequenced within a study of beta chain features in type 1 diabetes (dated by TCRdb to the late 2010s). Context from the whole study: Mean age, gender distribution, total cell number and subset yield did not differ between patients and healthy donors. A total of some 110 million sorted cells were examined across all samples, and the number of cells per subset was strongly correlated with RNA yield. In the study, recently diagnosed type 1 diabetes patients and matched healthy donors were compared on the TCRB repertoires of their sorted circulating CD4+ T cell subsets. Naive and central memory subsets were obtained from all 30 or so donors, but regulatory and stem cell-like memory subsets were isolated from only 8 patients and roughly 8 healthy donors.

Based on the germline V gene, the CDR1 and CDR2 sequences are SGHAT and FQNNGV. Trimming takes 3 bases off V and 7 bases off J; junction bases not matched to a gene: 10. The CDR3 runs 16 residues from the cysteine to the phenylalanine. CDR3 DNA is the only sequence kept; it has 48 bases, read in frame from the first base. Overall results and qualifications from the work: Because the HLA sub-analyses included only small numbers of individuals, any influence of HLA type on TCRB rearrangement was left unresolved. PCR may preferentially amplify shorter templates, but because patient and control samples were amplified and corrected together, any resulting skew would affect both groups equally. Type 1 diabetes patients showed a moderate but significant shortening of TCRB CDR3 length in all four CD4+ subsets. Sequencing cDNA rather than genomic DNA could over-represent highly expressing activated cells, although activation and CD3 levels did not differ between groups. Fewer insertions and more nucleotide deletions at VDJ recombination sites were observed in patients with type 1 diabetes, implying thymic rearrangement abnormalities. Naive, central memory and regulatory TCRB repertoires appeared more similar among patients than among healthy donors.

Each donor gave one peripheral blood draw, averaging roughly 100 mL, which was collected into heparinised tubes. Using a panel that included CD45RO, CCR7, CD25, CD127, CD95 and CD27, naive, central memory, regulatory and stem cell-like memory CD4+ T cells were sorted on a BD FACSAria II. Purity was above 95% for every sorted population. PBMCs were isolated immediately by Lymphoprep density gradient centrifugation and stained directly without culture. So that batch effects would be minimized, each experiment stained and sorted samples in pairs, pairing one healthy donor with one patient. This clone was recorded a few times. The specificity of this receptor is unknown. Base qualities were left out, and no much larger clone turns up one base away. The entire amount of isolated RNA was reverse transcribed using the High Capacity cDNA Reverse Transcription Kit, so the sequenced TCRB transcripts were expressed ones. Deep immunoSEQ sequencing was applied to naive, central memory and regulatory T cell samples, giving an average of about 3.7 million total reads per sample. After sorted cells were lysed in RLT buffer, RNA was extracted with DNase-treated RNeasy Micro or Mini kits, with the choice depending on cell number. Each cell subset was processed separately to prevent cross-contamination, with patient and healthy donor samples processed together. The immunoSEQ multiplex PCR was used to amplify TCRB sequences from cDNA, yielding 87-bp fragments that span the CDR3 region. Sequencing of the amplicons was performed on the Illumina HiSeq platform. In the source study's methods: Synthetic template baselines were used to correct PCR bias computationally, reads within Hamming distance 2 were collapsed together, and singletons that could not be merged were discarded. Reads were aligned against IMGT so that V, D and J genes, CDR3 length and insertions or deletions at six rearrangement sites could be assigned. Clonotype counts were normalized to sorted cell number within each subset before computing true diversity and Gini coefficients with the tcR R package. Repertoire sharing was quantified using the overlap coefficient calculated on TCRB nucleotide sequences. TCRdb holds this immuneACCESS table with in-frame rearrangements only. Some clones are missing; in checked studies, unresolved V genes explain under half, and the rest has no known cause. V and J calls and clone size are those listed in that table; D and trimming were worked out from the DNA. This sample gives fewer than 200,000 clones in total; about 7.3% of them show up just once. Together, the top ten hold almost 0.65% of the sample.

The sequence links TRBV11-2 to TRBJ2-2, and 8 junctional nucleotides match TRBD1. This TCR was sampled from a man between 18 and 35 years old in good health. The sequenced sample was central memory CD4+ T cells from blood. The DNA sequence reads TGTGCCAGCAGCTTCCGCCCAGGGGGCGCGGGCGGGGAGCTGTTTTTT. Its translation reads: CASSFRPGGAGGELFF.